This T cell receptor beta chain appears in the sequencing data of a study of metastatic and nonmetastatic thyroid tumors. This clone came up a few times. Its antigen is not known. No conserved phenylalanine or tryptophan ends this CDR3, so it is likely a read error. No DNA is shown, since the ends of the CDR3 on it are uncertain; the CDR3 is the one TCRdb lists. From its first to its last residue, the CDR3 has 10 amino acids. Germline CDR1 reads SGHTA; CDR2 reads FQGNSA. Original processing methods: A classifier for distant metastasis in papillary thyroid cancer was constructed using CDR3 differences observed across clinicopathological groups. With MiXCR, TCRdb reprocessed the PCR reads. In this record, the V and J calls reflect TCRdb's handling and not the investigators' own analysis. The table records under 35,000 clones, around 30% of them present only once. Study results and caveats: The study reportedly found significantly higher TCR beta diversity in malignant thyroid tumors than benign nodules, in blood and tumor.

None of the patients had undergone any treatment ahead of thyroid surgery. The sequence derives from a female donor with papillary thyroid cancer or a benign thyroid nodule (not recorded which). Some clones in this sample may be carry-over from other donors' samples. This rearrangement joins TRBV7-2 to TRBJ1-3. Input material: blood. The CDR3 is CASSPRGGLA.